The entry below gives a single T cell receptor (beta chain) sequence along with its context. There is no known antigen for this receptor. Per-base qualities were not stored, and no clone one base away is much larger. This specimen comes from a study of blood T cell repertoires in COVID-19 (dated by TCRdb to 2018 to 2021). Regarding the study in general: Collaborator samples came from the United States, Italy and Spain and covered acute and convalescent phases of COVID-19. The material from the prospective study consisted of cDNA or gDNA derived from T cells, B-cell-depleted T cells, or PBMCs. The dataset comprised deeply sampled blood TCRbeta repertoires from subjects exposed to, actively infected with, or recovered from COVID-19. The repertoires were released in a freely available public database intended as a resource for research on the immune response to SARS-CoV-2. The samples were drawn from two sources: the first 160 participants of the ongoing ImmuneRACE study, and 1,000 to 1,500 subjects contributed by 6 global collaborators. A de-identified subject ID, COVID-19 status, age in years and sex were almost always included in the sample metadata. Where available, HLA class I and class II types were obtained from metadata supplied by the sample provider rather than from assay-based typing.

TCRbeta CDR3 regions were amplified from genomic DNA by means of the immunoSEQ Assay, a bias-controlled multiplex PCR. The published analysis was carried out like this. The number of nucleated cells in each sample was estimated from the amplification of reference gene primers within the assay. To quantify the absolute abundance of each unique TCRbeta CDR3 rearrangement, sequence reads were collapsed and filtered. For each sample, productive Simpson clonality was calculated as the square root of Simpson's diversity index over productive rearrangements. TCRdb holds this immuneACCESS table with in-frame rearrangements only. Some clones are missing; in checked studies, unresolved V genes explain under half, and the rest has no known cause. D and trimming were read from the DNA, whereas the V and J calls and clone size are those reported in that table. This sample comprises 100,000 to 150,000 clones, about 88% of them detected only once. The ten biggest clones cover approximately 18% of the sample.

Each collaborating institution followed its own protocols to collect whole blood in K2EDTA tubes. For TCRbeta analysis, collaborators shipped samples in one of three forms: frozen whole blood, isolated PBMCs, or DNA extracted from either of those sample types. The CDR3 has 13 amino acids, counting the end cysteine and phenylalanine. CDR3 DNA is the only sequence kept; it has 39 bases, read in frame from the first base. V is cut back by 11 bases and J by 6 bases, with 9 bases in the junction unmatched. CDR1 is given as LNHDA and CDR2 as SQIVND, both from the germline V gene (reference sequence). Findings and caveats that apply to the study as a whole: How much clinical and demographic metadata was included differed by source and by participant, and the metadata was provided uncurated.

The material sequenced was peripheral blood. Recombination connected TRBV19 to TRBJ1-5; a stretch of 8 junction bases matches TRBD1. The sequence came from a woman aged 80 or older with acute or convalescent COVID-19. The nucleotide sequence is TGTGCCGGTGGACAGGGTTTGGGTCAGCCCCAGCATTTT. Its coded protein is CAGGQGLGQPQHF.